This TCR beta chain was retrieved from a study of cytomegalovirus exposure and HLA in healthy donors. The PCR employed 60 Vbeta primers together with 13 Jbeta primers. Some clones are missing from TCRdb's copy, which holds only in-frame ones; the method was immunoSEQ multiplex PCR. The table lists about 160,000 clones, almost 80% of them singletons. The CDR3 contains 12 residues. CDR1 is SEHNR and CDR2 is FQNEAQ in the germline V gene (reference sequence). Trimming removed 6 bases from V and 7 bases from J, with 13 bases in between. On this clone: Antigen specificity is unknown.

Whole-study findings and limits: With further analysis later on, most CMV-associated TCR beta chains appeared HLA-restricted. Reports indicated that the classifier achieved high specificity and sensitivity in diagnosing cytomegalovirus status.

The sequence was obtained from a woman between 50 and 59 years old in good health and CMV-seropositive. This chain links TRBV7-9 with TRBJ2-7; D remains ambiguous. Input material: PBMCs. DNA of the CDR3: TGTGCCAGCAGAACGATAGAAGAGGAGCAGTACTTC. Translating gives CASRTIEEEQYF. Full variable domain (outside the CDR3, taken from reference TRBV7-9 and TRBJ2-7): DTGVSQNPRHKITKRGQNVTFRCDPISEHNRLYWYRQTLGQGPEFLTYFQNEAQLEKSRLLSDRFSAERPKGSFSTLEIQRTEQGDSAMYLCASRTIEEEQYFGPGTRLTVT.